These 13 T cell receptor beta chains were all obtained from the same sample, sequenced in a study of cytomegalovirus exposure and HLA in healthy donors. Sequencing used immunoSEQ multiplex PCR; TCRdb keeps in-frame clones, though not all of them. The sample consists of 50,000 to 70,000 clones, 85% to 95% of them appearing once. Sequences were obtained from PBMCs. These receptors were taken from a woman younger than 30 in good health and CMV-seropositive.

This clone showed up just once. V and J are TRBV19 and TRBJ2-7; tentative D call: TRBD2 (6 bases). Trimming took off 6 bases at V and 0 bases at J, with 18 bases between the two ends. This CDR3 has 16 amino acids. Per the germline V gene, CDR1 is LNHDA and CDR2 is SQIVND (reference sequence). CDR3 bases: TGTGCCAGTAGCATTCAGGTAGCGGTACCCTCCTACGAGCAGTACTTC. Protein: CASSIQVAVPSYEQYF.

This rearrangement joins TRBV11-3 to TRBJ2-5; possible D gene TRBD1, 6 bases. The germline gives CDR1 SGHNT, CDR2 YENEEA. This CDR3 is 12 amino acids long. V shed 0 bases and J shed 10 bases, with 9 bases lying between them. The CDR3 is CASSLDDRLQYF. The CDR3 DNA reads TGTGCCAGCAGCTTAGACGACAGGCTCCAGTACTTC.

The V and J genes are TRBV6-1 and TRBJ2-3; D may be TRBD1 (6 bases). V lost 4 bases, J lost 3 bases, and 14 bases lay in between. CDR1 MNHNS and CDR2 SASEGT come from the germline V gene. The CDR3 is 15 amino acids. The CDR3 sequence: CASSGSGQPTDTQYF. In nucleotides, the CDR3 is TGTGCCAGCAGTGGATCGGGACAACCTACAGATACGCAGTATTTT.

The chain employs TRBV29-1 and TRBJ2-3, with a possible D match to TRBD2 (6 bases). The V gene lost 4 bases and the J gene lost 2 bases, with 13 bases spanning the gap. Germline lookup yields CDR1 SQVTM and CDR2 ANQGSEA. CDR3 length: 14 residues. CDR3 in DNA: TGCAGCGTTGCAGATGGAGGGAACACAGATACGCAGTATTTT. It translates to CSVADGGNTDTQYF.

This clone was observed a single time. The V call is TRBV5-4, the J call TRBJ1-3, with 10 bases fitting TRBD1. With 3 bases clipped from V and 2 bases from J, the junction kept 2 bases outside the gene matches. The CDR3 runs 15 residues. Germline V lookup: CDR1 SGHNT, CDR2 YYREEE (reference sequence). Here the CDR3 DNA reads TGTGCCAGCAGCTCAGGGACAGGGGCTGGAAACACCATATATTTT. This encodes CASSSGTGAGNTIYF.

The rearrangement links TRBV7-9 to TRBJ2-1, with D unclear. This CDR3 is built from 11 residues. The germline V gene encodes CDR1 SEHNR and CDR2 FQNEAQ (reference sequence). V gave up 5 bases and J gave up 10 bases, with 9 bases separating them. CDR3 coding DNA: TGTGCCAGCAGCCCGGGTGGGGAGCAGTTCTTC. It is translated as CASSPGGEQFF.

The J gene is TRBJ1-2, the V gene TRBV30, with 8 bases matching TRBD1. V lost 0 bases to trimming and J lost 14 bases; unmatched junction nucleotides: 8. CDR1 and CDR2 (germline): GTSNPN, SVGIG (reference sequence). The CDR3 is 12 amino acids. The CDR3 spells CAWSVPAGGITF. CDR3 sequence (DNA): TGTGCCTGGAGTGTGCCGGCAGGGGGCATTACCTTC.

The chain has TRBV30 and TRBJ2-7; unclear D gene. Trimming removed 2 bases at V and 0 bases at J, with 8 bases between. Germline CDR1 GTSNPN, CDR2 SVGIG (reference sequence). CDR3 length equals 13 residues. The CDR3 DNA follows: TGTGCCTGGAGTTTGGCGGACTCCTACGAGCAGTACTTC. This encodes CAWSLADSYEQYF. Looking up the rest from reference TRBV30 and TRBJ2-7 gives the full variable domain: SQTIHQWPATLVQPVGSPLSLECTVEGTSNPNLYWYRQAAGRGLQLLFYSVGIGQISSEVPQNLSASRPQDRQFILSSKKLLLSDSGFYLCAWSLADSYEQYFGPGTRLTVT.

V is TRBV5-1 and J is TRBJ1-1; possible D gene TRBD1, 6 bases. The length of the CDR3 is 12 residues. The V gene lost 0 bases and the J gene lost 8 bases, with 8 bases spanning the gap. Germline V CDR1 and CDR2: SGHRS, YFSETQ. The CDR3 DNA follows: TGCGCCAGCAGCTTGGAAGGGACAGAAGCTTTCTTT. As protein: CASSLEGTEAFF.

The chain carries TRBV15 and TRBJ1-1, with D tentatively TRBD1 (5 bases). Between the trimmed V and J ends, which lost 5 bases and 4 bases, there was a span of 14 bases. This CDR3 is 14 amino acids long. The germline V gene encodes CDR1 LNHNV and CDR2 YYDKDF (reference sequence). In DNA, the CDR3 is TGTGCCACCAGCCCCCGCCGGGGGTTCACTGAAGCTTTCTTT. Translated: CATSPRRGFTEAFF. Looking up the rest from reference TRBV15 and TRBJ1-1 gives the full variable domain: DAMVIQNPRYQVTQFGKPVTLSCSQTLNHNVMYWYQQKSSQAPKLLFHYYDKDFNNEADTPDNFQSRRPNTSFCFLDIRSPGLGDTAMYLCATSPRRGFTEAFFGQGTRLTVV.

V and J are TRBV10-3 and TRBJ2-1, with 8 bases matching TRBD1. Per the germline V gene, CDR1 is ENHRY and CDR2 is SYGVKD. The CDR3 spans 15 residues. J was trimmed by 4 bases and V by 10 bases; bases with no gene match: 12. The CDR3 DNA reads as TGTGCCACCGGAGGGGGGACAGGAGATTACAATGAGCAGTTCTTC. This translates into CATGGGTGDYNEQFF.

The chain recombines TRBV30 with TRBJ1-2; possibly TRBD1 for D (6 bases). CDR1 is GTSNPN, CDR2 SVGIG, per germline (reference sequence). Trimming took off 2 bases at V and 4 bases at J, with 17 bases between the two ends. This CDR3 is 15 amino acids long. CDR3: CAWSPSTGLSYGYTF. CDR3 DNA sequence: TGTGCCTGGAGTCCTTCGACAGGCCTTTCCTATGGCTACACCTTC.

The sample holds one count of this clone. The chain recombines TRBV30 with TRBJ1-1; tentative D call: TRBD1 (6 bases). In germline, CDR1 is GTSNPN, CDR2 SVGIG (reference sequence). The CDR3 length is 15 residues. The V and J ends lost 7 bases and 0 bases respectively, with 18 bases between them. CDR3 coding DNA: TGTGCCTCCACAAGACCCGGGACAATGAACACTGAAGCTTTCTTT. It encodes CASTRPGTMNTEAFF.